This is a list of T cell receptor beta chains from one sample in a study of T-cell memory formation after mild COVID-19. MiXCR, run by TCRdb on the 5' RACE reads, gives a single entry per CDR3 protein. Of about 360,000 distinct CDR3 sequences in the sample, around 14% are singletons; the top ten hold about 22%. Sequencing used PBMCs or a T cell subset sorted from them (not recorded which). These receptors came from a man aged 18-30 years who had mild COVID-19 (a few samples of this study predate the infection). Cell type and time point are not known. CDR3s leave out the opening cysteine and the closing phenylalanine or tryptophan.

CDR3aa: ASSQNPGSGANVLT
j_gene: TRBJ2-6
v_gene: TRBV18

CDR3aa: ASSPGTGLYQPQH
j_gene: TRBJ1-5
v_gene: TRBV5-1

CDR3aa: ASSLAWAIGGQPQH
j_gene: TRBJ1-5
v_gene: TRBV7-2

CDR3aa: ASSFIEEQY
j_gene: TRBJ2-7
v_gene: TRBV7-9

CDR3aa: ASSLKGAGSGANVLT
j_gene: TRBJ2-6
v_gene: TRBV7-2

CDR3aa: SGRDREPDTQY
j_gene: TRBJ2-3
v_gene: TRBV29-1

CDR3aa: ASSRRTGLTDTQY
j_gene: TRBJ2-3
v_gene: TRBV4-3

CDR3aa: ASSRDVRQETQY
j_gene: TRBJ2-5
v_gene: TRBV5-1

CDR3aa: AISGGESQPQH
j_gene: TRBJ1-5
v_gene: TRBV10-3

CDR3aa: SVEESGADTQY
j_gene: TRBJ2-3
v_gene: TRBV29-1

CDR3aa: ASSLQENTEAF
j_gene: TRBJ1-1
v_gene: TRBV7-3

CDR3aa: ASRDTGNQPQH
j_gene: TRBJ1-5
v_gene: TRBV12-3/TRBV12-4

CDR3aa: ASKVQSGQNTGELF
j_gene: TRBJ2-2
v_gene: TRBV5-1

CDR3aa: SVEFTGYETQY
j_gene: TRBJ2-5
v_gene: TRBV29-1

CDR3aa: ASSVLREDTEAF
j_gene: TRBJ1-1
v_gene: TRBV2

CDR3aa: ATGESKTAGETQY
j_gene: TRBJ2-5
v_gene: TRBV15

CDR3aa: SARDPGPRNTIY
j_gene: TRBJ1-3
v_gene: TRBV20-1